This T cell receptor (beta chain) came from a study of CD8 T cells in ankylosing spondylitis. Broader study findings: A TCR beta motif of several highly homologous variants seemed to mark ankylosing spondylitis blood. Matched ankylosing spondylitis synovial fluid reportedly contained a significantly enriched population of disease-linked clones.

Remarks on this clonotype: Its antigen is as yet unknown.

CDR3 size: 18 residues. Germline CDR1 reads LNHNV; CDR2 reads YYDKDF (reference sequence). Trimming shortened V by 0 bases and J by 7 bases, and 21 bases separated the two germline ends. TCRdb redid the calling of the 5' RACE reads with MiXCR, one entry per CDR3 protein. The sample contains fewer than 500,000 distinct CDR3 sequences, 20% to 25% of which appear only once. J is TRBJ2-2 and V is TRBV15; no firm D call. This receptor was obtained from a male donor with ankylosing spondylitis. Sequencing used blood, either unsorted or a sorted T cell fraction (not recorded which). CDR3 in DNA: TGTGCCACCAGCAGAGAGTTCGGAGTGGGAAGTAAGGGCGGGGAGCTGTTTTTT. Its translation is CATSREFGVGSKGGELFF.